This T cell receptor beta chain was profiled in a study of STAT5B mutations in CD4+ large granular lymphocyte leukemia. About this clone: Its antigen is not known.

Per the study methods: The detection floor for productive clonotype frequency was 2.59 x 10-5. The method was immunoSEQ multiplex PCR; TCRdb's version includes in-frame clones alone and lacks a portion of them. Clone size and the V and J calls come from that table; the DNA yielded D and trimming. This sample has 45,000 to 55,000 clones, with about 70% found just once. Findings and caveats of the study: About 24% of private leukemic clonotypes occurred rarely in other patients' non-leukemic repertoires. Patient CD4-sorted repertoires stayed more clonal than healthy ones after leukemic-clone removal.

The germline V gene encodes CDR1 MDHEN and CDR2 SYDVKM. V was pared by 4 bases and J by 2 bases, with 9 bases of the junction left unmatched. CDR3 length: 16 amino acids. The sample was CD4+ T cells from blood buffy coats. This sequence originates from a human donor in good health. The chain has TRBV28 and TRBJ1-2, with 8 bases identical to TRBD1. CDR3 sequence reads: CASSSLGGTGNYGYTF. In DNA form, the CDR3 reads TGTGCCAGCAGTTCCCTCGGGGGGACAGGAAACTATGGCTACACCTTC.